The T cell receptor (beta chain) described here comes from a study of T-cell memory formation after mild COVID-19. The CDR3 sequence is 14 residues long. V was clipped by 1 base and J by 4 bases; unmatched bases: 1. Overall study findings and caveats: There was no confirmation that second-wave clones peaking on day 37 were SARS-CoV-2 specific. Some SARS-CoV-2-responding clones were already detected in memory before infection.

There are a few counts of this clonotype. What it recognizes is unknown. TCRalpha and TCRbeta libraries used 5'RACE with constant-segment primers and UMIs. In TCRdb, the 5' RACE reads were re-called with MiXCR into one record per CDR3 protein. The data hold more than 400,000 distinct CDR3 sequences, with 15% to 20% observed a single time. The sample was PBMCs or a T cell subset sorted from them (not recorded which). The source of this sequence is an adult woman who had mild COVID-19 (a few samples of this study predate the infection). Cell type and time point are not known. J is TRBJ2-5 and V is TRBV12-3 or TRBV12-4; 9 nucleotides align to TRBD2. The chain's CDR3 is CASSLGSGGETQYF. CDR3 DNA: TGTGCCAGCAGTTTAGGTAGCGGGGGAGAGACCCAGTACTTC.